This T cell receptor (beta chain) originates from a study of blood T cell repertoires in COVID-19. Whole-study context: The United States, Italy and Spain were the sources of the acute and convalescent COVID-19 samples. The cDNA or gDNA used as material had been derived from T cells, B-cell-depleted T cells, or PBMCs.

In the original workflow: Amplification from reference gene primers served as the basis for estimated nucleated cell counts. Method: immunoSEQ multiplex PCR; TCRdb's copy keeps in-frame clones and lacks some. V and J calls and clone size are those listed in that table; D and trimming were worked out from the DNA. The sample contains 55,000 to 75,000 clones, around 82% of which appear only once. CDR3 size: 16 residues. Deletions cut 3 bases from V and 0 bases from J, with 12 bases between. CDR1 KGHSH and CDR2 LQKENI come from the germline V gene. This clonotype originated in a man older than 75 with active or convalescent COVID-19. Sequencing used peripheral blood. V is TRBV18 and J is TRBJ1-3; D uncertain. The CDR3 DNA is TGTGCCAGCTCACCTACAGACGCGATCTCTGGAAACACCATATATTTT. Its protein product is CASSPTDAISGNTIYF.